In its sample, the clone carrying this T cell receptor beta chain was seen once. The data were taken from a study of CD8 T cells in Susac syndrome. When the RNA was reverse transcribed, random hexamers were used with an input of roughly 0.5 to 1 ug. immunoSEQ multiplex PCR amplified TCR beta CDR3 across 54 Vbeta, 13 Jbeta. Via MiXCR, TCRdb re-called the immunoSEQ multiplex PCR reads, giving one row per CDR3 protein. The repertoire holds around 190,000 distinct CDR3 sequences, with approximately 94% as singletons. The germline gives CDR1 SQVTM, CDR2 ANQGSEA. V was trimmed by 4 bases and J by 0 bases, leaving 7 bases between them. This CDR3 is built from 13 residues.

The TCR sequence derives from a human donor in good health. Sequences were obtained from CD4+ T cells from PBMCs. The chain couples TRBV29-1 to TRBJ2-4; no firm D call. The CDR3 reads CSVVRIAKNIQYF. The DNA for the CDR3 is TGCAGCGTTGTCCGGATAGCCAAAAACATTCAGTACTTC.